These 30 T cell receptor beta chains were sequenced from one sample in a study of regulatory T cells in long-lasting Graves disease. Construction of TCR beta libraries relied on iRepertoire HTBI primers and on Arm-PCR targeting CDR3 regions. TCRdb passed the multiplex PCR reads through MiXCR, listing each CDR3 protein once. Here the sample spans roughly 520,000 distinct CDR3 sequences, approximately 12% being singletons. Time point indicated: newly diagnosed GD, antithyroid drugs for less than 3 months. PBMC RNA served as the TCR library source. These records were also assigned to another study, of T cells in Graves' hyperthyroidism and ophthalmopathy.

The sample here was peripheral blood mononuclear cells (PBMCs), taken at new diagnosis, from a patient treated with antithyroid drugs. The receptors derive from a woman in her thirties with Graves disease.

This clonotype was counted many times. The chain recombines TRBV7-9 with TRBJ1-5; D not certain. The germline V gene encodes CDR1 SEHNR and CDR2 FQNEAQ (reference sequence). The germline V and J ends were trimmed by 0 bases and 0 bases, with 9 bases remaining between them. There are 16 residues in the CDR3. The CDR3 sequence is CASSLAMEGSNQPQHF. As DNA, the CDR3 is TGTGCCAGCAGCTTAGCGATGGAGGGTAGCAATCAGCCCCAGCATTTT.

The chain combines TRBV5-1 with TRBJ2-7; 11 bases are shared with TRBD1. V was pared by 5 bases and J by 6 bases, with 10 bases of the junction left unmatched. Per germline, CDR1 SGHRS and CDR2 YFSETQ. CDR3 length: 15 residues. The CDR3 DNA sequence: TGCGCCAGCAGTTACGGACAGGGGGCCCCTCGCGAGCAGTACTTC. Protein: CASSYGQGAPREQYF.

The table lists this clonotype with a few counts. The V call is TRBV30, the J call TRBJ1-4; 8 bases map to TRBD1. In germline, CDR1 is GTSNPN, CDR2 SVGIG (reference sequence). There are 15 residues in the CDR3. J was trimmed by 7 bases and V by 7 bases; bases with no gene match: 14. In DNA, the CDR3 is TGTGCCTCCCCAATGCTCGGGACAGGAGGTGAAAAACTGTTTTTT. Protein: CASPMLGTGGEKLFF.

This clonotype was seen repeatedly, ten times or more. This sequence joins TRBV7-9 and TRBJ2-2; 8 nucleotides align to TRBD1. The CDR3 runs 15 residues. Germline V gene data show CDR1 as SEHNR and CDR2 as FQNEAQ (reference sequence). The V gene end was trimmed by 5 bases and the J gene end by 3 bases; junction bases not matched to a gene: 5. The CDR3 here is CASSLRQGYTGELFF. The CDR3 DNA sequence: TGTGCCAGCAGCCTGAGACAGGGGTACACCGGGGAGCTGTTTTTT.

This clonotype showed up many times. V usage is TRBV7-2 and J usage is TRBJ1-5; D ambiguous. The V end was cut by 1 base, the J end by 3 bases, with 10 bases between. Germline-derived CDR1 and CDR2 are SGHTA and FQGNSA. This CDR3 contains 15 residues. CDR3 in DNA: TGTGCCAGCAGCTTAGTTGTAGGGAACAATCAGCCCCAGCATTTT. Its protein is CASSLVVGNNQPQHF. The whole variable domain, filled in from reference TRBV7-2 and TRBJ1-5, reads GAGVSQSPSNKVTEKGKDVELRCDPISGHTALYWYRQSLGQGLEFLIYFQGNSAPDKSGLPSDRFSAERTGGSVSTLTIQRTQQEDSAVYLCASSLVVGNNQPQHFGDGTRLSIL.

This clonotype was counted many times. V is TRBV7-2 and J is TRBJ2-3, with a possible D match to TRBD2 (5 bases). Trimming removed 2 bases at V and 2 bases at J, with 11 bases between. CDR1 is SGHTA and CDR2 is FQGNSA in the germline V gene. CDR3 length: 15 amino acids. CDR3 DNA: TGTGCCAGCAGCTTAAACCGGGGTTACACAGATACGCAGTATTTT. This encodes CASSLNRGYTDTQYF.

In this sample, this clonotype turned up many times. The chain recombines TRBV2 with TRBJ1-1; D is unresolved. The CDR3 consists of 13 residues. The germline V and J ends were trimmed by 6 bases and 4 bases, with 12 bases remaining between them. CDR1 and CDR2 (germline): SNHLY, FYNNEI. The CDR3 DNA is TGTGCCAGCAGCAGTGGTTGGGGCACTGAAGCTTTCTTT. Amino acids: CASSSGWGTEAFF. The full variable domain, completed using reference TRBV2 and TRBJ1-1, is EPEVTQTPSHQVTQMGQEVILRCVPISNHLYFYWYRQILGQKVEFLVSFYNNEISEKSEIFDDQFSVERPDGSNFTLKIRSTKLEDSAMYFCASSSGWGTEAFFGQGTRLTVV.

This clonotype was counted between two and nine times. It may be a read error: a sequence one base away is much more abundant. The J gene is TRBJ1-1, the V gene TRBV5-1; D perhaps matches TRBD1 (5 bases). The CDR3 is 18 amino acids. Looked up from germline, CDR1 is SGHRS and CDR2 is YFSETQ. DNA for the CDR3: TGCGCCAGCAGCGCTTACCCCAACAGGAGCAGACGGAACGCTGAAGCTTTCTTT. This sequence encodes CASSAYPNRSRRNAEAFF.

This clonotype was detected only a few times. The chain recombines TRBV20-1 with TRBJ1-2; D is perhaps TRBD1 (6 bases). Germline-derived CDR1 and CDR2 are DFQATT and SNEGSKA (reference sequence). This CDR3 spans 13 amino acids. V gave up 2 bases and J gave up 2 bases, with 9 bases separating them. DNA of the CDR3: TGCAGTGCTAGACAGGGGCCCAACTATGGCTACACCTTC. Its protein product is CSARQGPNYGYTF.

This clonotype occurred many times. V usage is TRBV10-2 and J usage is TRBJ1-1; no firm D call. Between the trimmed V and J ends, which lost 5 bases and 5 bases, there was a span of 15 bases. CDR1 is WSHSY and CDR2 is SAAADI in the germline V gene. The CDR3 has 14 amino acids. Written as DNA, the CDR3 is TGCGCCAGCAGTCTCCCTTGGGATGGGACTGAAGCTTTCTTT. This codes for CASSLPWDGTEAFF.

This clonotype was seen at least ten times. This chain joins TRBV20-1 and TRBJ1-1, with unresolved D. The V gene lost 6 bases and the J gene lost 0 bases, with 17 bases spanning the gap. The germline CDR1 and CDR2 sequences are DFQATT and SNEGSKA (reference sequence). The CDR3 sequence is 15 residues long. This CDR3 reads CSASGSTHVNTEAFF. CDR3 DNA: TGCAGTGCATCCGGGTCTACCCATGTGAACACTGAAGCTTTCTTT.

The chain carries TRBV7-9 and TRBJ2-7; 14 bases are shared with TRBD2. With 5 bases clipped from V and 3 bases from J, the junction kept 9 bases outside the gene matches. CDR3 size: 17 residues. The V gene's germline CDR1 is SEHNR and CDR2 FQNEAQ (reference sequence). CDR3 nucleotides: TGTGCCAGCAGCCCCCCGGGACTAGCGGGAGTTGTCTACGAGCAGTACTTC. It encodes CASSPPGLAGVVYEQYF.

This clonotype has a count of ten or more. The V call is TRBV5-6, the J call TRBJ1-2, with no clear D. CDR3 length: 12 amino acids. Trimming pared 3 bases from V and 10 bases from J, leaving 13 bases between. Germline V CDR1 and CDR2: SGHDT, YYEEEE. In DNA form, the CDR3 reads TGTGCCAGCAGCTCCCTCGGCCGGGCCTACACCTTC. This translates into CASSSLGRAYTF.

At least ten counts were recorded for this clonotype. The gene calls are TRBV13 and TRBJ2-7, with D hard to call. This CDR3 comprises 14 residues. CDR1 and CDR2 (germline): PRHDT, FYEKMQ (reference sequence). V lost 5 bases and J lost 5, with 16 bases in between. The CDR3 loop reads CASSPTAVSHEQYF. The CDR3 DNA follows: TGTGCCAGCAGCCCAACGGCTGTATCGCACGAGCAGTACTTC.

This clonotype was detected ten times or more. The rearrangement uses TRBV11-3 and TRBJ2-1; 14 positions match TRBD2. Per the germline V gene, CDR1 is SGHNT and CDR2 is YENEEA. This CDR3 spans 16 amino acids. The V segment lost 5 bases and the J segment 4 bases; nucleotides outside the gene matches: 4. The CDR3 sequence: CASSPRLAGGYNEQFF. Here the CDR3 DNA reads TGTGCCAGCAGCCCCCGACTAGCGGGAGGGTACAATGAGCAGTTCTTC.

This clonotype was detected a few times. CDR3 nucleotide sequence: TGTGCCAGTAGTAGGAATGCGCACAGGATGCAAGAGACCCAGTACTTC. Translating gives CASSRNAHRMQETQYF. This sequence joins TRBV19 and TRBJ2-5; possibly TRBD1 for D (5 bases). The CDR3 has 16 residues. The V gene's germline CDR1 is LNHDA and CDR2 SQIVND (reference sequence). Trimming removed 4 bases at V and 2 bases at J, with 17 bases between.

This clonotype was counted at least ten times. The V gene is TRBV20-1, the J gene TRBJ2-7, with D possibly being TRBD2 (6 bases). Germline V gene data show CDR1 as DFQATT and CDR2 as SNEGSKA (reference sequence). V lost 6 bases and J 2 bases, leaving 23 bases between the germline ends. This CDR3 comprises 16 residues. Here the CDR3 DNA reads TGCAGTGCCGAACCTCTACGAGCGGGCGTTACCTACGAGCAGTACTTC. This gives the protein CSAEPLRAGVTYEQYF.

This clonotype was observed a few times. This chain joins TRBV7-2 and TRBJ2-1, with a possible D match to TRBD2 (6 bases). V lost 1 base and J lost 2, with 12 bases in between. The CDR3 covers 16 residues. Germline V CDR1 and CDR2: SGHTA, FQGNSA. The DNA of the CDR3 is TGTGCCAGCAGCTTAGTGGGGGGAGGACCCTACAATGAGCAGTTCTTC. It is translated as CASSLVGGGPYNEQFF.

In its sample, this clonotype was seen a few times. CDR3 amino acids: CASSFQWSTGELFF. As DNA, the CDR3 is TGTGCCAGCAGCTTCCAGTGGTCCACCGGGGAGCTGTTTTTT. The genes are TRBV5-8 and TRBJ2-2; D is unclear. Per the germline V gene, CDR1 is SGHTS and CDR2 is YDEGEE. V lost 2 bases and J 4 bases, leaving 9 bases between the germline ends. The CDR3 spans 14 residues.

This clonotype was picked up many times. The chain combines TRBV6-1 with TRBJ1-4; D not resolved. The CDR3 covers 14 residues. V shed 6 bases and J shed 8 bases, with 16 bases lying between them. Per the germline V gene, CDR1 is MNHNS and CDR2 is SASEGT. In DNA, the CDR3 is TGTGCCAGCAGGGAGGACGGCGTCGGAGAAAAACTGTTTTTT. The encoded protein is CASREDGVGEKLFF.

This clonotype was picked up many times. The V gene is TRBV7-9, the J gene TRBJ1-4; 7 bases are shared with TRBD1. The germline CDR1 and CDR2 sequences are SEHNR and FQNEAQ (reference sequence). Trimming cost V 8 bases and J 7 bases; bases outside gene matches: 16. This CDR3 is built from 16 residues. The CDR3 loop reads CASPVRQETGTEKLFF. The CDR3 DNA follows: TGTGCCAGCCCCGTCAGGCAGGAGACAGGGACTGAAAAACTGTTTTTT.

At least ten counts were recorded for this clonotype. The genes are TRBV7-3 and TRBJ2-3; TRBD2 aligns across 10 bases. Germline trimming cut 1 base from V and 6 bases from J; bases unmatched to any gene: 7. The CDR3 covers 16 residues. CDR1 is SGHTA, CDR2 FQGTGA, per germline. CDR3 amino acids: CASSLKGSGRADTQYF. The DNA of the CDR3 is TGTGCCAGCAGCTTAAAGGGGAGCGGGAGGGCGGATACGCAGTATTTT.

This clonotype has more than one count but fewer than ten. The V and J genes are TRBV18 and TRBJ1-1; a weak D match, TRBD1 (5 bases). Germline loops: CDR1 KGHSH, CDR2 LQKENI. This CDR3 region has 16 residues. V lost 3 bases and J 1 base, leaving 15 bases between the germline ends. The CDR3 region is CASSPTPMGENTEAFF. DNA of the CDR3: TGTGCCAGCTCACCCACACCGATGGGGGAGAACACTGAAGCTTTCTTT.

In its sample, this clonotype was seen many times. This sequence joins TRBV9 and TRBJ1-5; TRBD1 is a possible D gene (6 bases). V was shortened by 4 bases and J by 0 bases, with 11 bases between the two germline ends. CDR1 and CDR2 from the germline V gene are SGDLS and YYNGEE. The CDR3 runs to 15 residues. The CDR3 nucleotides are TGTGCCAGCAGCCCCGGACAGCTTAGCAATCAGCCCCAGCATTTT. Encoded protein: CASSPGQLSNQPQHF. Complete variable domain (other parts from reference TRBV9 and TRBJ1-5): DSGVTQTPKHLITATGQRVTLRCSPRSGDLSVYWYQQSLDQGLQFLIQYYNGEERAKGNILERFSAQQFPDLHSELNLSSLELGDSALYFCASSPGQLSNQPQHFGDGTRLSIL.

This clonotype was picked up many times. The chain carries TRBV28 and TRBJ2-1; the D call may be TRBD1 or TRBD2 (5 bases each). The germline V gene has CDR1 MDHEN and CDR2 SYDVKM. CDR3 length: 13 residues. The ends were cut back, 5 bases at V and 6 bases at J, with 11 bases in the middle. The CDR3 reads CASSRARGNEQFF. CDR3 coding DNA: TGTGCCAGCAGTCGCGCGAGGGGCAATGAGCAGTTCTTC.

This clonotype was counted many times. This sequence joins TRBV9 and TRBJ2-1, with TRBD2 matching over 16 bases. Per the germline V gene, CDR1 is SGDLS and CDR2 is YYNGEE. CDR3 length: 18 amino acids. Germline trimming cut 0 bases from V and 6 bases from J; bases unmatched to any gene: 6. The CDR3 here is CASSVGGTSGRGINEQFF. The CDR3, as DNA: TGTGCCAGCAGCGTAGGCGGGACTAGCGGGAGGGGAATCAATGAGCAGTTCTTC.

This clonotype was seen ten or more times. This chain links TRBV15 with TRBJ1-4, with TRBD1 matching over 8 bases. Germline-derived CDR1 and CDR2 are LNHNV and YYDKDF (reference sequence). V trimming: 1 base; J trimming: 10 bases; junction bases outside the gene matches: 8. The CDR3 sequence is 15 residues long. The CDR3 bases are TGTGCCACCAGCAGAGGGGGGACAGGCTCGGGAAAACTGTTTTTT. Amino acid sequence: CATSRGGTGSGKLFF.

J is TRBJ2-5 and V is TRBV15; maybe TRBD2 (6 bases). The V end was cut by 5 bases, the J end by 5 bases, with 18 bases between. The CDR3 is made up of 15 amino acids. Germline V gene sequence: CDR1 LNHNV, CDR2 YYDKDF (reference sequence). This chain's CDR3 is CATSPPGLRGETQYF. Written as DNA, the CDR3 is TGTGCCACCAGCCCTCCGGGACTCCGGGGGGAGACCCAGTACTTC.

This clonotype was seen repeatedly, ten times or more. This chain uses TRBV7-9 with TRBJ2-1, with TRBD1 as a possible D gene (6 bases). The CDR3 consists of 14 residues. Trimming pared 8 bases from V and 6 bases from J, leaving 17 bases between. Germline V CDR1 and CDR2: SEHNR, FQNEAQ (reference sequence). CDR3: CASWGHPAPNEQFF. DNA for the CDR3: TGTGCCAGCTGGGGACATCCAGCTCCCAATGAGCAGTTCTTC.

This clonotype occurred many times. The chain recombines TRBV11-2 with TRBJ2-3, with a tentative D call TRBD2 (6 bases). The CDR3 is 15 residues long. Germline CDR1 SGHAT, CDR2 FQNNGV. V was pared by 3 bases and J by 5 bases, with 15 bases between. CDR3 DNA sequence: TGTGCCAGCAGCTTCACGGGCGGGATAGGAGATACGCAGTATTTT. Amino acids: CASSFTGGIGDTQYF.